This TCR beta chain was recovered during a study of cytomegalovirus exposure and HLA in healthy donors. Study context: Most donors, just over 80% of 350 to 450 genotyped, fell in the Caucasian-associated ancestry cluster.

CDR3 length: 14 residues. Germline V gives CDR1 SNHLY, CDR2 FYNNEI. V shed 4 bases and J 6 bases; nucleotides not matched to a gene: 3. The PCR was carried out with 60 Vbeta primers and 13 Jbeta primers. TCRdb's copy holds only in-frame clones and misses some; the assay was immunoSEQ multiplex PCR. The sample holds 93,000 or so clones, around 66% seen once. The chain links TRBV2 to TRBJ2-2, with 9 nucleotides matching TRBD2. The sequenced sample consisted of PBMCs. The sequence was collected from a woman aged 45-65 years in good health and CMV-seronegative. CDR3 nucleotides: TGTGCCAGCAGTGTCGAGCGGGGGGCCGGGGAGCTGTTTTTT. Amino acid sequence: CASSVERGAGELFF. Combining the CDR3 with reference TRBV2 and TRBJ2-2 gives the whole variable domain EPEVTQTPSHQVTQMGQEVILRCVPISNHLYFYWYRQILGQKVEFLVSFYNNEISEKSEIFDDQFSVERPDGSNFTLKIRSTKLEDSAMYFCASSVERGAGELFFGEGSRLTVL.